Below are 15 T cell receptor beta chains sequenced from a single sample in a study of human T cells and chemical hapten exposure. TCRdb re-called the RACE reads with MiXCR, one entry per CDR3 protein. The sample lists around 120,000 distinct CDR3 sequences, approximately 14% seen once, with around 0.84% in the top ten. Indicated time point: patch test 1, 2 weeks after DPC sensitization. Treatment defined: therapeutic diphenylcyclopropenone sensitization with weekly scalp DPC. The sample was whole blood, taken in connection with sensitization to the hapten diphenylcyclopropenone (DPC). Every receptor here comes from a man aged 18-30 years with alopecia areata. Some clones in this sample may be carry-over from other donors' samples.

This clonotype showed up just a few times. This rearrangement joins TRBV7-2 to TRBJ1-2; D gene unclear. Germline assignment: CDR1 SGHTA and CDR2 FQGNSA. V dropped 5 bases and J dropped 4 bases, with 11 bases sitting between them. The CDR3 totals 13 residues. The CDR3 loop reads CASSPDYSYGYTF. The CDR3 nucleotides read TGTGCCAGCAGCCCCGACTACTCCTATGGCTACACCTTC.

This clonotype occurred a few times. The chain combines TRBV29-1 with TRBJ2-7; 13 bases map to TRBD2. The V gene end was trimmed by 5 bases and the J gene end by 0 bases; junction bases not matched to a gene: 1. The CDR3 extends over 14 amino acids. Germline CDR1 and CDR2: SQVTM and ANQGSEA. This CDR3 reads CSVRTSGSSYEQYF. The CDR3 DNA is TGCAGCGTTCGGACTAGCGGGAGCTCCTACGAGCAGTACTTC.

V and J are TRBV20-1 and TRBJ1-4; D remains unclear. V lost 3 bases to trimming and J lost 3 bases, with 8 bases between them. The V gene's germline CDR1 is DFQATT and CDR2 SNEGSKA (reference sequence). The CDR3 loop spans 13 amino acids. The CDR3 loop is CSASRSANEKLFF. In DNA form, the CDR3 reads TGCAGTGCTAGCCGCAGCGCTAATGAAAAACTGTTTTTT.

This clonotype came up a few times. The V gene is TRBV12-3 or TRBV12-4, the J gene TRBJ1-1; 9 bases match TRBD1. This CDR3 spans 16 amino acids. After removal of 6 bases from V and 1 base from J, the junction contained 9 bases not matched to a gene. For the CDR3, the DNA is TGTGCCAGCAGCAGGACAGGGGTCCCTGGGAACACTGAAGCTTTCTTT. This sequence encodes CASSRTGVPGNTEAFF.

This clonotype has ten or more counts. The chain uses TRBV11-2 and TRBJ2-3; a possible D gene is TRBD1 (5 bases). Germline V gives CDR1 SGHAT, CDR2 FQNNGV. V lost 3 bases, J lost 5 bases, and 12 bases lay in between. The CDR3 length is 14 residues. CDR3: CASSFRQLEDTQYF. The CDR3 DNA reads as TGTGCCAGCAGCTTCCGACAGCTAGAAGATACGCAGTATTTT.

This clonotype was seen a few times. This chain joins TRBV7-9 and TRBJ2-1; D is ambiguous. CDR3 size: 12 residues. Per germline, CDR1 SEHNR and CDR2 FQNEAQ (reference sequence). The germline V and J ends were trimmed by 3 bases and 7 bases, with 7 bases remaining between them. The CDR3 nucleotides read TGTGCCAGCAGCTTTACGTCGAATGAGCAGTTCTTC. It translates to CASSFTSNEQFF.

The chain links TRBV3-1 to TRBJ1-1, with D hard to call. V gave up 4 bases and J gave up 0 bases, with 9 bases separating them. The CDR3 consists of 14 residues. Germline CDR1 is LGHDT and CDR2 is YNNKEL (reference sequence). In nucleotides, the CDR3 is TGTGCCAGCAGCCGGCGGGTCATGAACACTGAAGCTTTCTTT. Protein product: CASSRRVMNTEAFF.

This clonotype was found many times. The chain uses TRBV28 and TRBJ2-6, with unresolved D. The length of the CDR3 is 16 residues. V lost 1 base and J 0 bases, leaving 7 bases between the germline ends. Looked up from germline, CDR1 is MDHEN and CDR2 is SYDVKM. This CDR3 is CASSLYILSGANVLTF. The CDR3 nucleotides are TGTGCCAGCAGTTTATATATTCTCTCTGGGGCCAACGTCCTGACTTTC.

The table lists this clonotype with a few counts. V is TRBV6-2 or TRBV6-3 and J is TRBJ2-5; 8 bases are shared with TRBD2. Unmatched junction bases numbered 15, after V lost 7 bases and J lost 5 bases. Germline V gives CDR1 MNHEY, CDR2 SVGEGT. This CDR3 is built from 16 residues. CDR3 sequence: CASITPGLGKSETQYF. CDR3 nucleotides: TGTGCCAGCATCACGCCGGGACTAGGAAAGTCTGAGACCCAGTACTTC.

The V gene is TRBV4-1, the J gene TRBJ2-2; tentatively, D is TRBD2 (5 bases). Germline loops: CDR1 MGHRA, CDR2 YSYEKL. Trimming pared 8 bases from V and 0 bases from J, leaving 22 bases between. The CDR3 totals 18 residues. CDR3 nucleotide sequence: TGCGCCAGCCGAGGACGGGGAGCAGTCCTCCCGAACACCGGGGAGCTGTTTTTT. This codes for CASRGRGAVLPNTGELFF.

This clonotype showed up just a few times. This rearrangement joins TRBV2 to TRBJ2-7; D ambiguous. This CDR3 comprises 12 residues. The germline V gene encodes CDR1 SNHLY and CDR2 FYNNEI. V lost 6 bases and J 2 bases, leaving 8 bases between the germline ends. As DNA, the CDR3 is TGTGCCAGCAGACAGCGAACCTACGAGCAGTACTTC. It is translated as CASRQRTYEQYF.

The CDR3 bases are TGTGCCACCAGTGATTCCCAACTAGGGAATGAGCAGTTCTTC. Its protein product is CATSDSQLGNEQFF. J is TRBJ2-1 and V is TRBV24-1, with a possible D match to TRBD2 (5 bases). Germline CDR1 is KGHDR and CDR2 is SFDVKD. The CDR3 sequence is 14 residues long. The V gene lost 2 bases and the J gene lost 7 bases, with 11 bases spanning the gap.

The CDR3 region has the DNA TGTGCCAGCACCGCTGGGACAGTCACTGAAGCTTTCTTT. This sequence encodes CASTAGTVTEAFF. The chain combines TRBV2 with TRBJ1-1; 7 bases are shared with TRBD1. Germline V CDR1 and CDR2: SNHLY, FYNNEI. V lost 7 bases, J lost 4 bases, and 6 bases stayed unmatched. The CDR3 length is 13 residues.

Written as DNA, the CDR3 is TGCGCCAGCAGCTTGGAGGGAATGGGGACTGAAGCTTTCTTT. It yields the protein CASSLEGMGTEAFF. The chain is built from TRBV5-1 and TRBJ1-1; D gene ambiguous. V gave up 0 bases and J gave up 5 bases, with 11 bases separating them. This CDR3 comprises 14 residues. Per germline, CDR1 SGHRS and CDR2 YFSETQ. Complete variable domain (other parts from reference TRBV5-1 and TRBJ1-1): KAGVTQTPRYLIKTRGQQVTLSCSPISGHRSVSWYQQTPGQGLQFLFEYFSETQRNKGNFPGRFSGRQFSNSRSEMNVSTLELGDSALYLCASSLEGMGTEAFFGQGTRLTVV.

The table lists this clonotype with a count of one. The chain recombines TRBV5-1 with TRBJ1-3; no firm D call. CDR3 size: 19 residues. Germline CDR1 and CDR2: SGHRS and YFSETQ. V lost 2 bases to trimming and J lost 0 bases, with 21 bases between them. The CDR3 bases are TGCGCCAGCAGCTTTAGAGGACGCCAAAGCGCCCACTCTGGAAACACCATATATTTT. Its translation is CASSFRGRQSAHSGNTIYF.